The 18 T cell receptor beta chains given below trace back to one sample, sequenced in a study of shared clonotypes between healthy human individuals. The naive CD8 population came from CD45RO-negative cells selected for CCR7, without terminally differentiated effector memory CD45RA+ cells. The data were produced by immunoSEQ multiplex PCR, yet TCRdb's version contains in-frame clones alone and is incomplete. In the table there are roughly 1,800,000 clones, approximately 94% of which are singletons. Material: naive CD8+ T cells sorted from blood. All receptors derive from a man aged 18 to 30 in good health.

This chain links TRBV6-5 with TRBJ1-2; D might be TRBD1 (6 bases). The CDR3 is made up of 15 amino acids. CDR1 and CDR2 from the germline V gene are MNHEY and SVGAGI. The germline V and J ends were trimmed by 7 bases and 4 bases, with 19 bases remaining between them. The DNA for the CDR3 is TGTGCCAGCAATCCCTCCCCGGGGGCGAGCTATGGCTACACCTTC. Translation: CASNPSPGASYGYTF.

This chain connects TRBV19 to TRBJ2-7, with TRBD1 matching 8 bases. The CDR3 is 15 amino acids. V shed 1 base, J shed 2 bases, and the junction held 4 bases outside the gene matches. Germline V CDR1 and CDR2: LNHDA, SQIVND (reference sequence). CDR3 sequence (DNA): TGTGCCAGTAGTATAGGGACAGGGTGGGCCTACGAGCAGTACTTC. Protein sequence: CASSIGTGWAYEQYF.

As for this clone: The sample contains more than one DNA sequence encoding this CDR3. The genes are TRBV28 and TRBJ1-1, with unresolved D. CDR1 and CDR2 (germline): MDHEN, SYDVKM. V was shortened by 3 bases and J by 0 bases, with 5 bases between the two germline ends. CDR3 length equals 13 residues. The CDR3 here is CASSFTLNTEAFF. CDR3 bases: TGTGCCAGCAGTTTCACGCTGAACACTGAAGCTTTCTTT.

The chain has TRBV28 and TRBJ2-7; D may be TRBD1 (5 bases). CDR1 is MDHEN, CDR2 SYDVKM, per germline. CDR3 size: 14 residues. The V gene lost 5 bases and the J gene lost 6 bases, with 17 bases spanning the gap. CDR3 sequence: CASSPTLGRLEQYF. CDR3 DNA: TGTGCCAGCAGTCCGACTCTGGGGCGGCTCGAGCAGTACTTC.

The rearrangement links TRBV30 to TRBJ2-5; 9 bases match TRBD1. V lost 4 bases, J lost 5 bases, and 8 bases stayed unmatched. In germline, CDR1 is GTSNPN, CDR2 SVGIG (reference sequence). The CDR3 length is 14 residues. CDR3 sequence reads: CAWTRGQGGETQYF. CDR3 nucleotides: TGTGCCTGGACTCGGGGACAGGGTGGGGAGACCCAGTACTTC.

This clone appeared a single time. The V call is TRBV6-5, the J call TRBJ1-4; no clear D gene. V lost 2 bases to trimming and J lost 7 bases, with 14 bases between them. The CDR3 runs to 15 residues. Germline loops: CDR1 MNHEY, CDR2 SVGAGI. This CDR3 reads CASSYDTQPGEKLFF. CDR3 bases: TGTGCCAGCAGTTACGACACCCAACCGGGTGAAAAACTGTTTTTT.

The chain uses TRBV10-3 and TRBJ2-7; TRBD2 agrees at 9 bases. J gave up 7 bases and V 0 bases, and 7 bases lay outside the gene matches. The CDR3 runs 15 residues. Germline V gene sequence: CDR1 ENHRY, CDR2 SYGVKD. The CDR3 DNA reads as TGTGCCATCAGTGAGTCGGAGCGGGAGGTGTGGGAGCAGTACTTC. Translation gives CAISESEREVWEQYF.

In regard to this clone: The same CDR3 is also encoded by other DNA sequences in this sample. The chain is built from TRBV2 and TRBJ2-7, with TRBD2 matching over 15 bases. Germline CDR1 reads SNHLY; CDR2 reads FYNNEI. V shed 6 bases and J 6 bases; nucleotides not matched to a gene: 0. The CDR3 has 13 amino acids. CDR3 region: CASRGLAGGEQYF. The DNA of the CDR3 is TGTGCCAGCAGGGGACTAGCGGGGGGCGAGCAGTACTTC.

The rearrangement uses TRBV4-1 and TRBJ2-2; 13 bases line up with TRBD2. This CDR3 is 18 amino acids long. V was clipped by 3 bases and J by 0 bases; unmatched bases: 4. Germline CDR1 reads MGHRA; CDR2 reads YSYEKL. The chain's CDR3 is CASSHPGLAGTNTGELFF. The DNA of the CDR3 is TGCGCCAGCAGCCACCCGGGACTAGCGGGGACGAACACCGGGGAGCTGTTTTTT.

As to this clone: Other DNA sequences in this specimen translate into the identical CDR3. The chain combines TRBV6-5 with TRBJ2-3; no reliable D call. Germline CDR1 is MNHEY and CDR2 is SVGAGI. V dropped 3 bases and J dropped 6 bases, with 10 bases sitting between them. The length of the CDR3 is 13 residues. The DNA of the CDR3 is TGTGCCAGCAGTTATGGGCCTGGGGATACGCAGTATTTT. Its protein is CASSYGPGDTQYF.

On this clone: The sample holds other DNA sequences that translate to the same CDR3. The J gene is TRBJ2-7, the V gene TRBV9, with a tentative D call TRBD1 (5 bases). Trimming pared 4 bases from V and 2 bases from J, leaving 13 bases between. Looked up from germline, CDR1 is SGDLS and CDR2 is YYNGEE. There are 14 residues in the CDR3. As DNA, the CDR3 is TGTGCCAGCAGCCCTGACAGCTTACCCTACGAGCAGTACTTC. This gives the protein CASSPDSLPYEQYF.

The genes are TRBV6-6 and TRBJ1-1, with D maybe TRBD1 (5 bases). CDR1 and CDR2 (germline): MNHNY, SVGAGI (reference sequence). The CDR3 is 15 residues long. Trimming took 6 bases from V and 0 from J, leaving 14 bases between them. Here the CDR3 DNA reads TGTGCCAGCAGCCTCAGGGTCGCAATGAACACTGAAGCTTTCTTT. It yields the protein CASSLRVAMNTEAFF.

The chain is built from TRBV21-1 and TRBJ2-7; TRBD2 reflects the table's D call only, with no check against the DNA. TRBV21-1 is listed as a pseudogene. This CDR3 contains 14 residues. The CDR3 spells CASSKRAESYEQYF. The DNA for the CDR3 is TGTGCCAGCAGCAAGAGGGCTGAATCCTACGAGCAGTACTTC.

With regard to this clone: Within the sample, other DNA sequences also encode this same CDR3. The genes are TRBV7-6 and TRBJ2-1; 13 nucleotides agree with TRBD2. With 1 base clipped from V and 0 bases from J, the junction kept 0 bases outside the gene matches. This CDR3 is 17 amino acids long. Germline loops: CDR1 SGHVS, CDR2 FNYEAQ. The CDR3 is CASSLGLAGGSYNEQFF. The CDR3 DNA reads TGTGCCAGCAGCTTAGGACTAGCGGGAGGCTCCTACAATGAGCAGTTCTTC.

The chain carries TRBV4-1 and TRBJ2-2, with TRBD2 identical over 8 bases. This CDR3 is built from 17 residues. Germline CDR1 reads MGHRA; CDR2 reads YSYEKL. Trimming cost V 0 bases and J 1 base; bases outside gene matches: 4. DNA for the CDR3: TGCGCCAGCAGCCAAGATTTGACTAGCGAGAACACCGGGGAGCTGTTTTTT. It codes for CASSQDLTSENTGELFF.

V usage is TRBV30 and J usage is TRBJ1-4; 9 bases match TRBD1. Unmatched junction bases numbered 5, after V lost 1 base and J lost 5 bases. CDR1 GTSNPN and CDR2 SVGIG come from the germline V gene (reference sequence). The CDR3 is made up of 15 amino acids. The chain's CDR3 is CAWSGTGELNEKLFF. The CDR3 nucleotides are TGTGCCTGGAGTGGGACAGGGGAACTCAATGAAAAACTGTTTTTT. Combining the CDR3 with reference TRBV30 and TRBJ1-4 gives the whole variable domain SQTIHQWPATLVQPVGSPLSLECTVEGTSNPNLYWYRQAAGRGLQLLFYSVGIGQISSEVPQNLSASRPQDRQFILSSKKLLLSDSGFYLCAWSGTGELNEKLFFGSGTQLSVL.

J is TRBJ2-7 and V is TRBV7-8; D is possibly TRBD1 or TRBD2 (6 bases each). CDR3 length equals 14 residues. Looked up from germline, CDR1 is SGHVS and CDR2 is FQNEAQ. Trimming took off 2 bases at V and 4 bases at J, with 12 bases between the two ends. The CDR3 DNA follows: TGTGCCAGCAGCTTACAGGGGACTTTTTACGAGCAGTACTTC. Its protein is CASSLQGTFYEQYF.

Concerning this clone: This sample also contains other DNA sequences that code for the same CDR3. The genes are TRBV11-2 and TRBJ2-2; unclear D gene. Trimming stripped 1 base from V and 5 bases from J, with 5 bases between. This CDR3 has 13 amino acids. Per the germline V gene, CDR1 is SGHAT and CDR2 is FQNNGV. The CDR3 DNA sequence: TGTGCCAGCAGCTTAGGAGGAACCGGGGAGCTGTTTTTT. Amino acids: CASSLGGTGELFF.